Listed below are T cell receptor beta chains from one sample, sequenced in a study of cytomegalovirus exposure and HLA in healthy donors. Assay used: immunoSEQ multiplex PCR; TCRdb lists only in-frame clones, some missing. The sample comprises about 160,000 clones, roughly 78% of which are singletons, and about 2.2% rests with the top ten. The sequencing sample was made of PBMCs. The origin of the receptors is a man aged 35 to 55 in good health and CMV-seronegative. CDR3s include the opening cysteine and the closing phenylalanine or tryptophan. Fields, in order: J gene, V gene, D gene, clone size, CDR3 protein. A D gene is named only where the DNA matches it firmly. Clone size is not always given. Where it is, it says once, few, many or a class for expanded clones.

TRBJ2-3 TRBV9 TRBD2 - CASSAGLAVDTQYF
TRBJ2-7 TRBV5-1 TRBD2 - CASSSGTSGSGYEQYF
TRBJ2-7 TRBV5-4 TRBD1 once CASSLDRDYEQYF
TRBJ1-4 TRBV18 - - CASSPDPGSEKLFF
TRBJ2-4 TRBV28 - - CASSPPEIQNIQYF
TRBJ1-4 TRBV7-9 - few CSSSFGTRNEKLFF
TRBJ2-1 TRBV2 TRBD2 - CASSWAGDNNEQFF
TRBJ1-2 TRBV5-1 TRBD1 - CASSQGQANYGYTF
TRBJ1-2 TRBV4-1 - - CASSQDPSGGRGYTF
TRBJ2-3 TRBV2 - - CASSDRPPADTQYF
TRBJ2-5 TRBV4-1 - - CASSQDEDWVRTQYF
TRBJ2-7 TRBV15 TRBD1 - CATSSAQGANEQYF
TRBJ1-2 TRBV7-8 - - CASSAIPFDRNHGYTF
TRBJ2-5 TRBV19 TRBD2 few CASCPKTSGAGETQYF
TRBJ2-7 TRBV5-6 - once CASSFREAGAREQYF
TRBJ1-4 TRBV4-2 - - CASSQPGGQGREKLFF
TRBJ2-7 TRBV9 TRBD2 - CASSVSSLAGAEEQYF
TRBJ1-4 TRBV2 - - CASSDGWNFGQGNGKLFF
TRBJ1-1 TRBV7-8 - - CASSPAGKLEAFF
TRBJ1-5 TRBV15 TRBD1 - CATSKTGGDQPQHF
TRBJ2-4 TRBV7-9 TRBD1 - CSSSPIDRVAKNIQYF
TRBJ2-5 TRBV5-4 TRBD1 - CASSNRDRQGTQYF
TRBJ1-5 TRBV7-2 - - CASSFDRNQPQHF
TRBJ1-2 TRBV28 TRBD1 - CASSPQGAIGFYGYTF
TRBJ2-1 TRBV11-3 - - CASSPTSINEQFF
TRBJ1-3 TRBV28 - - CASSSSSTGALRNTIYF
TRBJ1-4 TRBV2 - - CASNGFGGEKLFF
TRBJ2-7 TRBV9 - - CASSEGGNSLYEQYF
TRBJ2-7 TRBV7-2 - - CASSLKGYEQYF
TRBJ2-7 TRBV18 - once CASSPGEDTEQYF
TRBJ1-1 TRBV19 - - CASSRTTANTEAFF
TRBJ2-7 TRBV2 - once CASGREQYF
TRBJ2-7 TRBV2 TRBD2 - CASSEDYGTSRREQYF
TRBJ2-3 TRBV2 TRBD1 - CASSRSQTGTTDTQYF
TRBJ2-1 TRBV11-3 TRBD1 - CASSPRDSSSNEQFF
TRBJ2-7 TRBV2 - - CASSEALSTEGAPTYEQYF
TRBJ2-5 TRBV9 TRBD2 - CASSPGTSGPQETQYF
TRBJ1-4 TRBV5-5 - - CASSLPGPEKLFF
TRBJ2-5 TRBV7-6 TRBD2 few CASSLWVRLAPETQYF
TRBJ2-1 TRBV7-9 - - CASSLAGGDGQFF
TRBJ2-3 TRBV28 TRBD2 once CASSFLAGGADTQYF
TRBJ2-7 TRBV28 TRBD1 - CASSFEGQGYLQYF
TRBJ1-2 TRBV2 - - CASSEGWRAGYTF
TRBJ2-7 TRBV27 TRBD1 once CASSPGTGEYEQYF
TRBJ1-3 TRBV7-9 - - CASSLFRDNGNTIYF
TRBJ2-7 TRBV18 TRBD2 once CASSPGTSGWSYEQYF
TRBJ2-3 TRBV28 TRBD2 - CASSSGLAGDSDTQYF
TRBJ2-7 TRBV27 TRBD2 - CASSPGLASYEQYF
TRBJ1-5 TRBV15 - - CATSRAGETDYNQPQHF
TRBJ2-7 TRBV5-1 TRBD1 - CASNGQGVGHEQYF
TRBJ2-4 TRBV28 - - CASTVPGKNIQYF
TRBJ2-3 TRBV30 TRBD1 - CAWSVKSGGPTQYF
TRBJ2-6 TRBV10-3 TRBD2 - CAISGLVSGSPGANVLTF
- TRBV19 - - CASSTLVRAYEQYF
TRBJ2-3 TRBV6-5 - - CASKVGADTQYF
TRBJ2-7 TRBV19 TRBD2 - CASSPLGLAQPYEQYF
TRBJ2-6 TRBV6-5 TRBD2 - CASSLAASGANVLTF